What follows is one T cell receptor beta chain and its context. Per the germline V gene, CDR1 is SGHKS and CDR2 is YYEKEE (reference sequence). Unmatched junction bases numbered 6, after V lost 2 bases and J lost 4 bases. This CDR3 spans 15 amino acids. TCRdb keeps only in-frame clones here, not all; method: immunoSEQ multiplex PCR. The data contain 70,000 to 95,000 clones, roughly 92% of them singletons. The sample is drawn from a study of blood T cell repertoires in COVID-19. Material: peripheral blood. The clonotype originates from a woman in her sixties with active COVID-19. The V call is TRBV5-5, the J call TRBJ2-7, with 10 bases that match TRBD1. CDR3 in DNA: TGTGCCAGCAGCTTACCGGGACAGGGGATGTACGAGCAGTACTTC. It codes for CASSLPGQGMYEQYF.